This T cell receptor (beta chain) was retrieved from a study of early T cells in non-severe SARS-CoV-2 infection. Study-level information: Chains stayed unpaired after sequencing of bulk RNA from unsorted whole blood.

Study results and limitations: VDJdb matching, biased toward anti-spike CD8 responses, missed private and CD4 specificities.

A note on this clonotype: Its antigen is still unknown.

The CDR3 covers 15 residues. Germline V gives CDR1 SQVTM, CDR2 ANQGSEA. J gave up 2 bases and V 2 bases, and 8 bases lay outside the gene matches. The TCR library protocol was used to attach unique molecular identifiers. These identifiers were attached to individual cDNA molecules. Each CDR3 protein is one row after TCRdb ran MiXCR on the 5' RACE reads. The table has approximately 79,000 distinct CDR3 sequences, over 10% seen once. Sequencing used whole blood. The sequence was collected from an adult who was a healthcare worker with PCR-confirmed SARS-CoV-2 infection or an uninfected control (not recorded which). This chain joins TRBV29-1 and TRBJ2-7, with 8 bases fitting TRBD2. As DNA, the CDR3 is TGCAGCGTTGAACCCCTCGAGGGACTAGCCTACGAGCAGTACTTC. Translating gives CSVEPLEGLAYEQYF.